The sequence of this T cell receptor beta chain was determined in a study of cytomegalovirus exposure and HLA in healthy donors. The study's findings and limits: Sequence variants that were highly shared formed a cluster that was likely a sequencing artifact. In an earlier analysis, most TCR beta V segments were productive about 90% or about 30% of the time. There were 150 to 200 TCR beta chains listed as cytomegalovirus-associated.

Use of 60 Vbeta and 13 Jbeta primers characterized the PCR. The authors' processing: About 88 million unique TCR beta chains, about 11 million of them shared, were counted by a later analysis. TCRdb's table, derived via immunoSEQ multiplex PCR, lists solely in-frame clones and lacks some. That table is the source of V, J and clone size, and D and trimming were worked out from the DNA. In the table there are 150,000 to 180,000 clones, around 84% of which are singletons. This CDR3 has 15 amino acids. Germline CDR1 is SQVTM and CDR2 is ANQGSEA. J was trimmed by 3 bases and V by 3 bases; bases with no gene match: 8. As regards this clone: As yet, its antigen is unknown.

The TCR was taken from a woman between 18 and 29 years old in good health and CMV-seronegative. The chain recombines TRBV29-1 with TRBJ2-3; 8 bases map to TRBD1. Sequenced: PBMCs. CDR3 sequence: CSVEGQAIGTDTQYF. The CDR3 DNA reads as TGCAGCGTTGAGGGACAGGCCATAGGGACAGATACGCAGTATTTT.